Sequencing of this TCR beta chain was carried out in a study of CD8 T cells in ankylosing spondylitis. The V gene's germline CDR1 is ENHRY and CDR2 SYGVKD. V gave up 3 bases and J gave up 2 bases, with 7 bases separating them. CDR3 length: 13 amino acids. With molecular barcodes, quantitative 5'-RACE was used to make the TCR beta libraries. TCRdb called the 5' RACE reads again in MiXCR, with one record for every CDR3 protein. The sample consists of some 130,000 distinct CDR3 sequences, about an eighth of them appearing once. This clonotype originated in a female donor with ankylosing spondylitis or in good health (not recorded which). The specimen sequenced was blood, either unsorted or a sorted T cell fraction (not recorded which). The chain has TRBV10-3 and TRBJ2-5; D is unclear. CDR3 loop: CAISDTDQETQYF. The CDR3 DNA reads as TGTGCCATCAGTGATACAGATCAAGAGACCCAGTACTTC.